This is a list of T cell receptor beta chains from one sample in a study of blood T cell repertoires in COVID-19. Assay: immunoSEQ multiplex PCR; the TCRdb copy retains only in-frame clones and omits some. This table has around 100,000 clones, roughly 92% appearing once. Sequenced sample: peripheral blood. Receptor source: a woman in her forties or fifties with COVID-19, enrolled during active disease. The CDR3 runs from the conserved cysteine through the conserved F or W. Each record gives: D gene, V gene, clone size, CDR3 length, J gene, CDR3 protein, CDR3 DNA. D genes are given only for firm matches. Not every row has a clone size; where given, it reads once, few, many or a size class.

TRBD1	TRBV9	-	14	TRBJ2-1	CASSGTGGYNEQFF	TGTGCCAGCAGCGGGACAGGGGGGTACAATGAGCAGTTCTTC
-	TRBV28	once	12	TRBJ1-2	CASSFSNYGYTF	TGTGCCAGCAGTTTCTCCAACTATGGCTACACCTTC
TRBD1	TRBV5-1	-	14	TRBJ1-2	CASSLGQGIGGYTF	TGCGCCAGCAGCTTGGGACAGGGAATCGGTGGCTACACCTTC
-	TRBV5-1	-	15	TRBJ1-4	CASSPQPGGGEKLFF	TGCGCCAGCAGCCCCCAACCCGGCGGCGGGGAAAAACTGTTTTTT
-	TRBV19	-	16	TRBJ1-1	CASSIVRGIMNTEAFF	TGTGCCAGTAGTATAGTAAGGGGTATCATGAACACTGAAGCTTTCTTT
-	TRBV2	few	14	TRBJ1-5	CASSEAPPPGQKHF	TGTGCCAGCAGTGAAGCTCCCCCCCCGGGACAAAAACATTTT
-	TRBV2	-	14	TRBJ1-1	CASSTDRLNTEAFF	TGTGCCAGCAGCACCGACAGGTTGAACACTGAAGCTTTCTTT
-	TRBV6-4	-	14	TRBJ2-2	CASSVKSDTGELFF	TGTGCCAGCAGTGTTAAGAGCGACACCGGGGAGCTGTTTTTT
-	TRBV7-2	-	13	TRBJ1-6	CASSWGDNSPLHF	TGTGCCAGCAGCTGGGGAGACAATTCACCCCTCCACTTT
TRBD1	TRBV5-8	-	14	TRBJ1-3	CASSSRGTGNTIYF	TGTGCCAGCAGTTCCAGGGGGACTGGAAACACCATATATTTT
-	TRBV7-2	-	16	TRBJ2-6	CASSLTAYSGANVLTF	TGTGCCAGCAGCTTAACAGCCTACTCTGGGGCCAACGTCCTGACTTTC
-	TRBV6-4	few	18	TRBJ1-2	CASSEAAGSSRPVYGYTF	TGTGCCAGCAGTGAAGCAGCGGGCAGCTCCAGACCCGTCTATGGCTACACCTTC
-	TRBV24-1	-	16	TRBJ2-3	CATSDSAAGILDTQYF	TGTGCCACCAGTGATTCGGCGGCAGGGATTTTGGATACGCAGTATTTT
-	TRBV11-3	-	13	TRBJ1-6	CASRQADNSPLHF	TGTGCCAGCCGACAGGCCGATAATTCACCCCTCCACTTT
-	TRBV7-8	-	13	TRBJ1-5	CASSLEPDQPQHF	TGTGCCAGCAGCTTAGAACCGGATCAGCCCCAGCATTTT
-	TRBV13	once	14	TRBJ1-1	CASLFGLMNTEAFF	TGTGCCAGCCTTTTTGGGCTAATGAACACTGAAGCTTTCTTT
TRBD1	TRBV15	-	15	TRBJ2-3	CATSSRDRLIDTQYF	TGTGCCACCAGCAGCCGGGACAGGCTGATAGATACGCAGTATTTT
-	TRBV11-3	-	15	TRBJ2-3	CASSLPFGGKNTQYF	TGTGCCAGCAGCTTGCCATTCGGGGGAAAAAATACGCAGTATTTT
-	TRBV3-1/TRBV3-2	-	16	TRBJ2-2	CASSPSLGGGTGELFF	TGTGCCAGCAGCCCCTCCTTGGGAGGTGGAACCGGGGAGCTGTTTTTT
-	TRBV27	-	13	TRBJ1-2	CASSLTPNYGYTF	TGTGCCAGCAGCCTGACACCGAACTATGGCTACACCTTC
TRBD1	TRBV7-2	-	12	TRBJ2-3	CASSPRGDTQYF	TGTGCCAGCAGCCCCAGGGGGGATACGCAGTATTTT
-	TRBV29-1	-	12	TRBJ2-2	CSVVPSSGELFF	TGCAGCGTTGTGCCAAGCTCCGGGGAGCTGTTTTTT